Presented here are 4 T cell receptor beta chains from one specimen sequenced in a study of blood T cell repertoires in COVID-19. TCRdb's copy holds only in-frame clones and misses some; the assay was immunoSEQ multiplex PCR. The sample carries more than 150,000 clones, 86% recorded once. Sequenced input: peripheral blood. The origin of the receptors is a man in his 70s with active or convalescent COVID-19.

This clone appeared a single time. The rearrangement joins TRBV29-1 to TRBJ2-7; the D gene is possibly TRBD1 (6 bases). Germline CDR1 is SQVTM and CDR2 is ANQGSEA. V lost 8 bases to trimming and J lost 4 bases, with 24 bases between them. The length of the CDR3 is 15 residues. The CDR3 nucleotides are TGCAGCTCCCTACAGGGTCCACAACTGGGATACGAGCAGTACTTC. This encodes CSSLQGPQLGYEQYF.

This clone has just one count. This rearrangement joins TRBV5-1 to TRBJ2-1; D perhaps matches TRBD2 (5 bases). The CDR3 contains 16 residues. Germline V gene lookup returns CDR1 SGHRS and CDR2 YFSETQ. The V end lost 0 bases, the J end lost 0 bases, and 10 bases lay between the germline ends. The CDR3 reads CASSLVPGSSYNEQFF. CDR3 coding DNA: TGCGCCAGCAGCTTGGTGCCGGGGAGCTCCTACAATGAGCAGTTCTTC.

In regard to this clone: One end of the junction does not line up with germline, which may come from a read error. V gene TRBV19 combines with J gene TRBJ1-2, with D tentatively TRBD1 (6 bases). Germline V gives CDR1 LNHDA, CDR2 SQIVND (reference sequence). The CDR3 covers 14 residues. In nucleotides, the CDR3 is TGTGCCAGTAGTACCAACACTAACCCCCGACAGGCGGCCTTC. Translation gives CASSTNTNPRQAAF.

This rearrangement joins TRBV5-1 to TRBJ2-3, with 7 bases fitting TRBD1. Germline CDR1 reads SGHRS; CDR2 reads YFSETQ. The junction had 4 bases not matched to a gene; V was cut back by 0 bases and J by 0 bases. The CDR3 spans 16 residues. CDR3 nucleotide sequence: TGCGCCAGCAGCTTGGTGGCAGGGGGTAGCACAGATACGCAGTATTTT. Translating gives CASSLVAGGSTDTQYF. The complete variable domain, with remaining parts taken from reference TRBV5-1 and TRBJ2-3, reads KAGVTQTPRYLIKTRGQQVTLSCSPISGHRSVSWYQQTPGQGLQFLFEYFSETQRNKGNFPGRFSGRQFSNSRSEMNVSTLELGDSALYLCASSLVAGGSTDTQYFGPGTRLTVL.